The present T cell receptor beta chain was sequenced within a study of blood T cell repertoires in COVID-19. The authors' processing: From reference gene primer amplification, estimates of nucleated cell counts were derived. Assay used: immunoSEQ multiplex PCR; TCRdb lists only in-frame clones, some missing. V, J and clone size are those of that table, while D and trimming were read from the DNA. The data show 90,000 or so clones, approximately 92% seen once. The CDR3 contains 15 residues. Trimming took off 6 bases at V and 0 bases at J, with 14 bases between the two ends. CDR1 is MDHEN, CDR2 SYDVKM, per germline.

This chain links TRBV28 with TRBJ1-1; TRBD1 is a possible D gene (5 bases). Sequencing was performed on peripheral blood. The sequence derives from a woman older than 75 with active COVID-19. The DNA of the CDR3 is TGTGCCAGCAGAGAATACAGGAACTTGAACACTGAAGCTTTCTTT. Residues: CASREYRNLNTEAFF.